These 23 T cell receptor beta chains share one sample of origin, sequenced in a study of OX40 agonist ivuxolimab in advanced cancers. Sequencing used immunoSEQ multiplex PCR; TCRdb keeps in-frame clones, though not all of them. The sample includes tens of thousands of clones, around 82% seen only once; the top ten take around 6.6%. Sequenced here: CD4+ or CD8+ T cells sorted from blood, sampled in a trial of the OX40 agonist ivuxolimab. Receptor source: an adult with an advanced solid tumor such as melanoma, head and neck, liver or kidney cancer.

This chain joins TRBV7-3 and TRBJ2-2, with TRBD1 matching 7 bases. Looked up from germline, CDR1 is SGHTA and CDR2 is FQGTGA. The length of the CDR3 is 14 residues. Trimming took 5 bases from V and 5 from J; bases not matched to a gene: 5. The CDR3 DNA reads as TGTGCCAGCAGCCGACAGGGTCCTACCGGGGAGCTGTTTTTT. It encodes CASSRQGPTGELFF. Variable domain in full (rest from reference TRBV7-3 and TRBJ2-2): GAGVSQTPSNKVTEKGKYVELRCDPISGHTALYWYRQSLGQGPEFLIYFQGTGAADDSGLPNDRFFAVRPEGSVSTLKIQRTERGDSAVYLCASSRQGPTGELFFGEGSRLTVL.

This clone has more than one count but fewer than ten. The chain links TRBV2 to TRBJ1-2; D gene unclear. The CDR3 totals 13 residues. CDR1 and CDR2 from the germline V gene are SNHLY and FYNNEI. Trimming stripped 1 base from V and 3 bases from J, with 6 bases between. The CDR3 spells CASSEGGYYGYTF. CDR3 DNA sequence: TGTGCCAGCAGTGAAGGCGGCTACTATGGCTACACCTTC.

The CDR3 reads CASSEPTSGGYQETQYF. Here the CDR3 DNA reads TGTGCCAGCAGTGAACCGACTAGCGGGGGGTACCAAGAGACCCAGTACTTC. V usage is TRBV2 and J usage is TRBJ2-5; 13 nucleotides align to TRBD2. The J segment lost 0 bases and the V segment lost 2 bases, leaving 3 bases of the junction unmatched. The CDR3 sequence is 17 residues long. Germline V gene data show CDR1 as SNHLY and CDR2 as FYNNEI.

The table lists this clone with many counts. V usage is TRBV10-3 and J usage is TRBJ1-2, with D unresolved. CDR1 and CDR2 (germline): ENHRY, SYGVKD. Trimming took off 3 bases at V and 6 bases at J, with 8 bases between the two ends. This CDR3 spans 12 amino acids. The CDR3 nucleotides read TGTGCCATCAGTGAAAATCGAGATGGCTACACCTTC. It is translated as CAISENRDGYTF.

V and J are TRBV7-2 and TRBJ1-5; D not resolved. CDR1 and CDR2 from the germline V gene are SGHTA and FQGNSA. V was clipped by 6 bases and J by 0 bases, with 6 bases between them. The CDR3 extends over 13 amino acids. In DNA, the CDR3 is TGTGCCAGCAGACACTATAGCAATCAGCCCCAGCATTTT. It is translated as CASRHYSNQPQHF. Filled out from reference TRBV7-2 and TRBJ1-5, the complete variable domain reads GAGVSQSPSNKVTEKGKDVELRCDPISGHTALYWYRQSLGQGLEFLIYFQGNSAPDKSGLPSDRFSAERTGGSVSTLTIQRTQQEDSAVYLCASRHYSNQPQHFGDGTRLSIL.

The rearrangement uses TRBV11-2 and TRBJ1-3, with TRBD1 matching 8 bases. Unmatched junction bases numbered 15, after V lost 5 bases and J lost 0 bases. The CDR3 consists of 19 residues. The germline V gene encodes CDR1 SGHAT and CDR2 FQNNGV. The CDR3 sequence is CASSPRTGSTLLSGNTIYF. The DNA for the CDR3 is TGTGCCAGCAGCCCTCGGACAGGGTCCACTCTCCTCTCTGGAAACACCATATATTTT.

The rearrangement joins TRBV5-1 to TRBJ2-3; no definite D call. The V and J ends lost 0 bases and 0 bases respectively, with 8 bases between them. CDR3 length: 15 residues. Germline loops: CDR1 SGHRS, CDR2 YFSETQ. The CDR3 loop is CASSLAVPSTDTQYF. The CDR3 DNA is TGCGCCAGCAGCTTGGCGGTTCCAAGCACAGATACGCAGTATTTT.

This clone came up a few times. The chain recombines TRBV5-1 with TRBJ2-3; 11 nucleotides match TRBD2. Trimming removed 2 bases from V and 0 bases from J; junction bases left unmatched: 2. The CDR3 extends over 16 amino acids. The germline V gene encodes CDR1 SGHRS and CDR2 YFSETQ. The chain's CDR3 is CASSFRTSGSTDTQYF. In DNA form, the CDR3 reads TGCGCCAGCAGCTTCAGGACTAGCGGGAGCACAGATACGCAGTATTTT.

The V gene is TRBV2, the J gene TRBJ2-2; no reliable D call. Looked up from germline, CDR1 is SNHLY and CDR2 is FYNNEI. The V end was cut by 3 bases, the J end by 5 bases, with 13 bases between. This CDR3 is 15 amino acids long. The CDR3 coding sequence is TGTGCCAGCAGTGAGAATCCCGGGCTTACCGGGGAGCTGTTTTTT. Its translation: CASSENPGLTGELFF.

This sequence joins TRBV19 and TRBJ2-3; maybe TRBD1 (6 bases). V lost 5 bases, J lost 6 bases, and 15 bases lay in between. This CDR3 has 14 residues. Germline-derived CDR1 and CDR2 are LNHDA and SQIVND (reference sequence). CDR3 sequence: CASSARTEIDTQYF. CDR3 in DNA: TGTGCCAGTAGTGCTAGGACAGAGATCGATACGCAGTATTTT.

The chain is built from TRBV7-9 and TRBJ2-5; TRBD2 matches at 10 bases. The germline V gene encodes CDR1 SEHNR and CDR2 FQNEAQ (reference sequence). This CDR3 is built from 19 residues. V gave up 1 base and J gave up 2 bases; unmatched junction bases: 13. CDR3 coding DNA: TGTGCCAGCAGCTTAGGGGTGCTAGCGGGGGCCTCGAGTCAAGAGACCCAGTACTTC. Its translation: CASSLGVLAGASSQETQYF.

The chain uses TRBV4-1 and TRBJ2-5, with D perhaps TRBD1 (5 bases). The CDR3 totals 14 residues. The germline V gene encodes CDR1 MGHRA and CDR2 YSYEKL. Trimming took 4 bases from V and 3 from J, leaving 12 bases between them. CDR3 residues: CASSRIGREETQYF. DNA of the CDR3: TGCGCCAGCAGCCGCATAGGCAGGGAAGAGACCCAGTACTTC.

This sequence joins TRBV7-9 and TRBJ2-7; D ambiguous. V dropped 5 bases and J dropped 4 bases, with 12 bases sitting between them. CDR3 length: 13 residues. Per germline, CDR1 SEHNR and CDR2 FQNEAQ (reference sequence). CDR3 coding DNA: TGTGCCAGCAGCGCCCTGCATGGGTACGAGCAGTACTTC. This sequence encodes CASSALHGYEQYF.

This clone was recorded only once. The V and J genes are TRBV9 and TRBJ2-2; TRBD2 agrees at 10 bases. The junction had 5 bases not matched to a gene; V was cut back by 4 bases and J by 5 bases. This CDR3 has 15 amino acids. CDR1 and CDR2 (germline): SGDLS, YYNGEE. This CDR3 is CASSWGTSVTGELFF. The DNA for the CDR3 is TGTGCCAGCAGCTGGGGGACTAGCGTTACCGGGGAGCTGTTTTTT.

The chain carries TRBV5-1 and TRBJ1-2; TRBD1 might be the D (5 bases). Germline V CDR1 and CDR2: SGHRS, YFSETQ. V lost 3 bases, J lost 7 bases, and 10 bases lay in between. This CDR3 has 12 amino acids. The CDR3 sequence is CASSSGGGGYTF. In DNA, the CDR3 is TGCGCCAGCAGCTCGGGCGGGGGTGGCTACACCTTC.

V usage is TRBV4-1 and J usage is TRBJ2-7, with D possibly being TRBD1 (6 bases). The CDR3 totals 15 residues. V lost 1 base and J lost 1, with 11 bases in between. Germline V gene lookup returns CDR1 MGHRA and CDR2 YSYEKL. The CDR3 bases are TGCGCCAGCAGCCAAGCCACAGACAGGTCCTACGAGCAGTACTTC. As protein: CASSQATDRSYEQYF.

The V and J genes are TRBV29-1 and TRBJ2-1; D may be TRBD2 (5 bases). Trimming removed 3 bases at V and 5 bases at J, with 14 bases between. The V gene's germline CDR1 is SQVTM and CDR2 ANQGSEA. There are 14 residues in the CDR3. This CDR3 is CSVDSKRQNNEQFF. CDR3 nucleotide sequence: TGCAGCGTTGACTCAAAGCGGCAGAACAATGAGCAGTTCTTC.

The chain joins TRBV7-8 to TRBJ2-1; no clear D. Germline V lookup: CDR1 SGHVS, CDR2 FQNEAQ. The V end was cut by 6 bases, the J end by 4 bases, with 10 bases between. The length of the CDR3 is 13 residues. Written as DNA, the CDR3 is TGTGCCAGCAGACTCGTAGGATACAATGAGCAGTTCTTC. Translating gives CASRLVGYNEQFF.

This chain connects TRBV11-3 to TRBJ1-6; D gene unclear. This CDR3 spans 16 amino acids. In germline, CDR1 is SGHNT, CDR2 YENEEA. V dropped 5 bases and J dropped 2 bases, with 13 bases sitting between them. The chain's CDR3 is CASSLADGTYNSPLHF. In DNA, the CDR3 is TGTGCCAGCAGCCTAGCGGATGGCACCTATAATTCACCCCTCCACTTT.

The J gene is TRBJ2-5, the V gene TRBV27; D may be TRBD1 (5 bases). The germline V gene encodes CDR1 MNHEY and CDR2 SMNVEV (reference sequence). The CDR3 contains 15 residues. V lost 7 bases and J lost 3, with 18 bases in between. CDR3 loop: CASTRRQGIKETQYF. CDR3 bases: TGTGCCAGCACCAGACGGCAGGGCATTAAAGAGACCCAGTACTTC.

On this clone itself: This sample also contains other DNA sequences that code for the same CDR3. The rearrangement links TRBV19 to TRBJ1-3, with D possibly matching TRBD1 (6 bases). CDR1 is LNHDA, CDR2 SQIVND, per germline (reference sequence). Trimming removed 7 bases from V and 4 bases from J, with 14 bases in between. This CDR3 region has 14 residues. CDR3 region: CASTRGGSGNTIYF. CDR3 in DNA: TGTGCCAGTACCCGAGGGGGGAGCGGAAACACCATATATTTT.

CDR3 coding DNA: TGTGCCAGCAGTATACAGGGGGCGGACTATGGCTACACCTTC. It specifies CASSIQGADYGYTF. V and J are TRBV6-6 and TRBJ1-2; 9 nucleotides match TRBD1. V shed 5 bases, J shed 3 bases, and the junction held 4 bases outside the gene matches. CDR3 length: 14 amino acids. Germline lookup yields CDR1 MNHNY and CDR2 SVGAGI (reference sequence).

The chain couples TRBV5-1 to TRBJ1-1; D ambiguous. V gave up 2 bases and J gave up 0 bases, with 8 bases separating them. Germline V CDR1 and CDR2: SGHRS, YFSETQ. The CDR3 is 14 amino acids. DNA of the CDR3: TGCGCCAGCAGCTTTGCATCAGTGAACACTGAAGCTTTCTTT. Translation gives CASSFASVNTEAFF. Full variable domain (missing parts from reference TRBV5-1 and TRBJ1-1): KAGVTQTPRYLIKTRGQQVTLSCSPISGHRSVSWYQQTPGQGLQFLFEYFSETQRNKGNFPGRFSGRQFSNSRSEMNVSTLELGDSALYLCASSFASVNTEAFFGQGTRLTVV.